The rows below give T cell receptor beta chains drawn from one sample of a study of blood T cell repertoires in COVID-19. Sequencing was performed with immunoSEQ multiplex PCR; in TCRdb, only in-frame clones are kept and a portion is missing. The table has around 140,000 clones, 85% to 90% seen once. The sequencing sample was made of peripheral blood. These TCRs come from a woman aged 60-75 years with acute or convalescent COVID-19. CDR3s include the opening cysteine and the closing phenylalanine or tryptophan. The order of the fields is CDR3 protein, CDR3 DNA, V gene, D gene, J gene, clone size. D genes are given only for firm matches. Expanded clones are given a class, and other clones once, few, many or no size at all.

CDR3: CASSAAVGDLTDTQYF
DNA: TGTGCCAGCAGCGCGGCTGTGGGGGACTTGACAGATACGCAGTATTTT
V: TRBV4-2
D: -
J: TRBJ2-3
size: -

CDR3: CASRPGFVNEKLFF
DNA: TGTGCCAGCCGTCCGGGGTTCGTTAATGAAAAACTGTTTTTT
V: TRBV11-2
D: -
J: TRBJ1-4
size: -

CDR3: CASSLEQGFSPLHF
DNA: TGTGCCAGCAGCTTAGAACAGGGTTTTTCACCCCTCCACTTT
V: TRBV7-9
D: -
J: TRBJ1-6
size: -

CDR3: CASSSGTSNEKLFF
DNA: TGCGCCAGCAGCTCCGGGACATCCAATGAAAAACTGTTTTTT
V: TRBV5-1
D: -
J: TRBJ1-4
size: -

CDR3: CASSLDRAPGANVLTF
DNA: TGTGCCAGTAGTCTGGACAGGGCCCCCGGGGCCAACGTCCTGACTTTC
V: TRBV19
D: TRBD1
J: TRBJ2-6
size: -

CDR3: CASSVQGNTEAFF
DNA: TGTGCCAGCAGCGTACAGGGGAACACTGAAGCTTTCTTT
V: TRBV7-9
D: -
J: TRBJ1-1
size: -

CDR3: CASSFGVDTEAFF
DNA: TGTGCCAGCAGCTTCGGGGTTGACACTGAAGCTTTCTTT
V: TRBV7-9
D: -
J: TRBJ1-1
size: -

CDR3: CASSPNGRHYEQYF
DNA: TGCGCCAGCAGCCCAAACGGCAGACACTACGAGCAGTACTTC
V: TRBV5-1
D: -
J: TRBJ2-7
size: -

CDR3: CASSSPPSYEQYF
DNA: TGTGCCAGCAGCTCGCCCCCGAGCTACGAGCAGTACTTC
V: TRBV5-8
D: -
J: TRBJ2-7
size: once

CDR3: CASSLGGLGTEAFF
DNA: TGTGCCAGCAGTTTGGGGGGGTTGGGCACTGAAGCTTTCTTT
V: TRBV27
D: -
J: TRBJ1-1
size: -

CDR3: CASSGASGGTHLVSQYF
DNA: TGTGCCAGCAGCGGGGCTAGCGGGGGGACCCACTTAGTTTCGCAGTATTTT
V: TRBV9
D: TRBD2
J: TRBJ2-3
size: -

CDR3: CASSRTNSPRVGMETNEKLFF
DNA: TGCGCCAGCAGTCGCACCAACTCCCCGCGGGTAGGAATGGAGACTAATGAAAAACTGTTTTTT
V: TRBV23-1
D: -
J: TRBJ1-4
size: -

CDR3: CASSSQGTGVETQYF
DNA: TGCGCCAGCAGCTCCCAGGGGACAGGGGTAGAGACCCAGTACTTC
V: TRBV5-1
D: TRBD1
J: TRBJ2-5
size: -

CDR3: CASSLPGESNTGELFF
DNA: TGTGCCAGCAGCCTGCCGGGGGAATCGAACACCGGGGAGCTGTTTTTT
V: TRBV5-6
D: -
J: TRBJ2-2
size: -

CDR3: CASSLRAGASNQPQHF
DNA: TGTGCCAGCAGTTTACGGGCTGGGGCTAGCAATCAGCCCCAGCATTTT
V: TRBV27
D: -
J: TRBJ1-5
size: -

CDR3: CASSQDRNQPQHF
DNA: TGTGCCAGCAGCCAAGATAGAAATCAGCCCCAGCATTTT
V: TRBV4-2
D: -
J: TRBJ1-5
size: -

CDR3: CASSYSGTGSYEQYF
DNA: TGTGCCAGCAGTTACTCCGGGACAGGCTCCTACGAGCAGTACTTC
V: TRBV6-5
D: TRBD1
J: TRBJ2-7
size: -

CDR3: CASSLSGSPLHF
DNA: TGTGCCAGCAGTTTATCTGGCTCACCCCTCCACTTT
V: TRBV28
D: -
J: TRBJ1-6
size: -

CDR3: CASSPSVGQGTTDTQYF
DNA: TGTGCCAGCAGCCCGTCCGTGGGGCAGGGAACCACAGATACGCAGTATTTT
V: TRBV5-5
D: -
J: TRBJ2-3
size: -

CDR3: CASSIEAGGGPYNEQFF
DNA: TGTGCCAGTAGTATAGAGGCGGGCGGGGGGCCCTACAATGAGCAGTTCTTC
V: TRBV19
D: TRBD2
J: TRBJ2-1
size: -

CDR3: CAWRDSPWGNTEAFF
DNA: TGTGCCTGGAGAGACAGCCCATGGGGGAACACTGAAGCTTTCTTT
V: TRBV30
D: -
J: TRBJ1-1
size: -

CDR3: CASRVRGTNEKLFF
DNA: TGTGCCAGCAGGGTCCGGGGAACTAATGAAAAACTGTTTTTT
V: TRBV5-8
D: -
J: TRBJ1-4
size: -

CDR3: CASSQGENQPQHF
DNA: TGTGCCAGCTCACAGGGGGAAAATCAGCCCCAGCATTTT
V: TRBV18
D: -
J: TRBJ1-5
size: -

CDR3: CASSLSGQSSYNSPLHF
DNA: TGTGCCAGCAGCTTATCCGGACAGAGCTCCTATAATTCACCCCTCCACTTT
V: TRBV7-9
D: -
J: TRBJ1-6
size: -

CDR3: CASSSGTGAGDQPQHF
DNA: TGTGCCAGCAGTTCCGGGACAGGGGCAGGGGATCAGCCCCAGCATTTT
V: TRBV7-2
D: TRBD1
J: TRBJ1-5
size: -

CDR3: CASSQGRQLNTEAFF
DNA: TGTGCCAGCAGCCAAGGCAGACAGCTGAACACTGAAGCTTTCTTT
V: TRBV4-2
D: -
J: TRBJ1-1
size: once

CDR3: CASSPDRGGQPQHF
DNA: TGTGCCAGTAGCCCCGACAGGGGAGGTCAGCCCCAGCATTTT
V: TRBV19
D: TRBD1
J: TRBJ1-5
size: -

CDR3: CASSEGTDHSPLHF
DNA: TGTGCCAGCAGTGAGGGGACAGACCATTCACCCCTCCACTTT
V: TRBV6-1
D: TRBD1
J: TRBJ1-6
size: -

CDR3: CASSLGASYNEQFF
DNA: TGTGCCAGCAGCTTGGGGGCCTCTTACAATGAGCAGTTCTTC
V: TRBV5-8
D: -
J: TRBJ2-1
size: -

CDR3: CASSRGSDRGYEQYF
DNA: TGTGCCAGCAGCCGGGGATCGGACAGGGGATACGAGCAGTACTTC
V: TRBV5-5
D: TRBD1
J: TRBJ2-7
size: once

CDR3: CASSLQGVHLNQPQHF
DNA: TGTGCCAGCAGCTTACAGGGGGTTCATTTGAATCAGCCCCAGCATTTT
V: TRBV7-2
D: TRBD1
J: TRBJ1-5
size: -

CDR3: CASSFGQRPPYEQYF
DNA: TGTGCCAGCAGCTTCGGACAGCGGCCCCCCTACGAGCAGTACTTC
V: TRBV7-9
D: -
J: TRBJ2-7
size: -

CDR3: CAWKDRIYEQYF
DNA: TGTGCCTGGAAGGACAGGATCTACGAGCAGTACTTC
V: TRBV30
D: TRBD1
J: TRBJ2-7
size: -

CDR3: CASSSPIGGATGELFF
DNA: TGTGCCAGCAGCAGCCCGATCGGGGGGGCGACCGGGGAGCTGTTTTTT
V: TRBV9
D: TRBD2
J: TRBJ2-2
size: -

CDR3: CASSLGQLAEAFF
DNA: TGTGCCAGCAGTTTAGGACAGCTCGCTGAAGCTTTCTTT
V: TRBV12-3/TRBV12-4
D: -
J: TRBJ1-1
size: -

CDR3: CSASDRLAGPTGELFF
DNA: TGCAGTGCTAGTGATAGACTAGCGGGGCCCACCGGGGAGCTGTTTTTT
V: TRBV20-1
D: TRBD2
J: TRBJ2-2
size: -

CDR3: CASSLDLQALGDTIYF
DNA: TGTGCCAGCAGCTTGGATTTGCAGGCCTTGGGAGACACCATATATTTT
V: TRBV5-4
D: -
J: TRBJ1-3
size: -

CDR3: CASSEAGGWGTDTQYF
DNA: TGTGCCAGCAGTGAAGCGGGAGGGTGGGGCACAGATACGCAGTATTTT
V: TRBV2
D: TRBD2
J: TRBJ2-3
size: -

CDR3: CASSSSDSELTQYF
DNA: TGTGCCAGTAGTTCCTCGGACAGCGAACTAACGCAGTATTTT
V: TRBV19
D: -
J: TRBJ2-3
size: -

CDR3: CASRTGTGEYGYTF
DNA: TGTGCCAGCAGAACCGGGACAGGGGAATATGGCTACACCTTC
V: TRBV7-2
D: TRBD1
J: TRBJ1-2
size: -

CDR3: CASSPGSGGPETQYF
DNA: TGTGCCAGCAGCCCGGGGAGCGGGGGGCCGGAGACCCAGTACTTC
V: TRBV11-2
D: TRBD2
J: TRBJ2-5
size: -

CDR3: CASSSRNSGNTIYF
DNA: TGTGCCAGCAGCTCCCGTAACTCTGGAAACACCATATATTTT
V: TRBV5-4
D: -
J: TRBJ1-3
size: -

CDR3: CASRAMTKAFF
DNA: TGTGCCAGCAGAGCAATGACAAAAGCTTTCTTT
V: TRBV6-5
D: -
J: TRBJ1-1
size: few

CDR3: CASSQVTGTVNNEQFF
DNA: TGTGCCAGCAGCCAAGTCACCGGGACAGTTAACAATGAGCAGTTCTTC
V: TRBV14
D: TRBD1
J: TRBJ2-1
size: -

CDR3: CASSLDGGELNTIYF
DNA: TGTGCCAGCAGCTTAGACGGGGGTGAATTAAACACCATATATTTT
V: TRBV7-9
D: -
J: TRBJ1-3
size: -

CDR3: CASSLPPSTDTQYF
DNA: TGCGCCAGCAGCTTGCCTCCCAGCACAGATACGCAGTATTTT
V: TRBV5-1
D: -
J: TRBJ2-3
size: -

CDR3: CASSGGDRTGELFF
DNA: TGTGCCAGCAGCGGGGGGGACAGAACCGGGGAGCTGTTTTTT
V: TRBV9
D: -
J: TRBJ2-2
size: once

CDR3: CASSLPGGENTEAFF
DNA: TGTGCCAGCAGTCTCCCGGGGGGGGAGAACACTGAAGCTTTCTTT
V: TRBV28
D: -
J: TRBJ1-1
size: -

CDR3: CASSRNIDTQYF
DNA: TGTGCCAGCAGCCGTAACATAGATACGCAGTATTTT
V: TRBV5-5
D: -
J: TRBJ2-3
size: -

CDR3: CASSIGGTGAAEAFF
DNA: TGTGCCAGTAGTATAGGAGGGACAGGGGCGGCTGAAGCTTTCTTT
V: TRBV19
D: TRBD1
J: TRBJ1-1
size: -

CDR3: CASSLWAGRGYTF
DNA: TGTGCCAGCAGCTTGTGGGCGGGACGAGGCTACACCTTC
V: TRBV5-4
D: -
J: TRBJ1-2
size: -

CDR3: CASSSVDRAYNEQFF
DNA: TGTGCCAGCAGCTCAGTCGACAGGGCCTACAATGAGCAGTTCTTC
V: TRBV7-9
D: TRBD1
J: TRBJ2-1
size: once

CDR3: CASSHSGTGGYEQYF
DNA: TGCGCCAGCAGCCACTCGGGGACAGGGGGCTACGAGCAGTACTTC
V: TRBV4-3
D: TRBD1
J: TRBJ2-7
size: -

CDR3: CASSIFGKHEQFF
DNA: TGTGCCAGTAGTATTTTCGGGAAGCATGAGCAGTTCTTC
V: TRBV19
D: -
J: TRBJ2-1
size: -

CDR3: CASTGSAIHGYTF
DNA: TGTGCCAGCACCGGGTCGGCCATACATGGCTACACCTTC
V: TRBV12-3/TRBV12-4
D: -
J: TRBJ1-2
size: -